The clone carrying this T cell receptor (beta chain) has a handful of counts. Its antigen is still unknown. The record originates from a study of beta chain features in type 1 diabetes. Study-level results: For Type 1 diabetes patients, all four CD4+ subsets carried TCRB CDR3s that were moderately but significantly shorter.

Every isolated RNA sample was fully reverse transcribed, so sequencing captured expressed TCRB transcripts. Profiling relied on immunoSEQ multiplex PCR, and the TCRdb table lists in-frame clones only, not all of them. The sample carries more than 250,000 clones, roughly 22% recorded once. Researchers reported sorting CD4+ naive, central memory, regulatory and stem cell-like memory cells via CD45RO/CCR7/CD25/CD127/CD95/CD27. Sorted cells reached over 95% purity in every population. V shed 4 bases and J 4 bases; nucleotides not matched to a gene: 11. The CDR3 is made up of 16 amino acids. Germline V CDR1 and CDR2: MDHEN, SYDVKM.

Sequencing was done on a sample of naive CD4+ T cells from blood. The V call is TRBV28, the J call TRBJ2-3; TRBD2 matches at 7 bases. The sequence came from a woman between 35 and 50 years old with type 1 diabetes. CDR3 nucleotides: TGTGCCAGCAGTTCCCCCCGGGCTAGCGGTCCAGATACGCAGTATTTT. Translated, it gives CASSSPRASGPDTQYF.